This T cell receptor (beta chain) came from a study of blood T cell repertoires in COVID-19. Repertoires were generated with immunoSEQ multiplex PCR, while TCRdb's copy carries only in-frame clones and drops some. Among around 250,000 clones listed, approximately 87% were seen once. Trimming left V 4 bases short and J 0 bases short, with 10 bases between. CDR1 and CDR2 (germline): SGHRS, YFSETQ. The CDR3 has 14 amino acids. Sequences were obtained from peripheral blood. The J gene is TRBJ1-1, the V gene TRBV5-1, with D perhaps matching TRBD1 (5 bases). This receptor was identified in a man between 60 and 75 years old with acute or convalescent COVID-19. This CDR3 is CASSIDSLNTEAFF. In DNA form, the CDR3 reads TGCGCCAGCAGCATTGACAGCTTGAACACTGAAGCTTTCTTT.